This T cell receptor (beta chain) was documented in a study of immune evolution from preneoplasia to lung adenocarcinoma. Notes on the study in general: Top clone share appeared to fall from AAH through AIS, MIA, adenocarcinoma.

Resections took place in Japan or China from about 2014 to 2017. The CDR3 is made up of 16 amino acids. V gave up 4 bases and J gave up 0 bases, with 11 bases separating them. From germline, CDR1 is SGDLS and CDR2 YYNGEE. In the case of this clone: The antigen remains unidentified.

Assay used: immunoSEQ multiplex PCR; TCRdb lists only in-frame clones, some missing. The sample shows 4,500 or so clones, around 80% of them seen only once. The J gene is TRBJ2-6, the V gene TRBV9; D might be TRBD2 (6 bases). This clonotype was sampled from a person in their sixties or seventies with lung adenocarcinoma. Material for sequencing was FFPE adjacent normal lung tissue. The CDR3 DNA reads TGTGCCAGCAGCATCCGGAGGGGCTCTGGGGCCAACGTCCTGACTTTC. Protein sequence: CASSIRRGSGANVLTF.